These T cell receptor beta chains were read from a single sample in a study of T cells after yellow fever vaccination. TCRdb reanalysed the 5' RACE reads using MiXCR and keeps one entry per CDR3 protein. The repertoire holds hundreds of thousands of distinct CDR3 sequences, with under 25% as singletons. The material was PBMCs, obtained 15 days after the yellow fever booster vaccination. Source of these receptors: a young man who received the YFV17D yellow fever vaccine. The CDR3 runs from the conserved cysteine through the conserved F or W. A D gene is named only where the DNA matches it firmly. Part of the rows lack a size; the others show once, few, many or a class for expanded clones.

CDR3 DNA: TGCAGTGCCCGAAAGGCGGGGAGGGTCTACAATGAGCAGTTCTTC; CDR3 protein: CSARKAGRVYNEQFF; clone size: -; V gene: TRBV20-1; J gene: TRBJ2-1; D gene: TRBD2
CDR3 DNA: TGTGCCAGCAGTGCCCGACTAGCCTCCAGCCGGGGCGAGCAGTACTTC; CDR3 protein: CASSARLASSRGEQYF; clone size: -; V gene: TRBV28; J gene: TRBJ2-7; D gene: TRBD2
CDR3 DNA: TGTGCCAGCTCACCACAGGGGGCCTACTCCTACGAGCAGTACTTC; CDR3 protein: CASSPQGAYSYEQYF; clone size: few; V gene: TRBV18; J gene: TRBJ2-7; D gene: TRBD1
CDR3 DNA: TGTGCCAGCGGGTGGGAGGGGCCCAACGAGCAGTACTTC; CDR3 protein: CASGWEGPNEQYF; clone size: few; V gene: TRBV28; J gene: TRBJ2-7; D gene: TRBD2
CDR3 DNA: TGTGCCAGCAGCCAAGATAGGGCTGGACGGGGACGTTACGAGCAGTACTTC; CDR3 protein: CASSQDRAGRGRYEQYF; clone size: -; V gene: TRBV14; J gene: TRBJ2-7; D gene: -
CDR3 DNA: TGCAGTGCTAGAGTTGTGGGACTAGCGGAAGAGACCCAGTACTTC; CDR3 protein: CSARVVGLAEETQYF; clone size: few; V gene: TRBV20-1; J gene: TRBJ2-5; D gene: TRBD2
CDR3 DNA: TGTGCCAGCAGCCAAGATGTGGGAGGCGTCCCCGGGGAGCTGTTTTTT; CDR3 protein: CASSQDVGGVPGELFF; clone size: -; V gene: TRBV4-2; J gene: TRBJ2-2; D gene: -
CDR3 DNA: TGTGCCACCAGCTGGGGGACACCTTACGAGCAGTACTTC; CDR3 protein: CATSWGTPYEQYF; clone size: many; V gene: TRBV24-1; J gene: TRBJ2-7; D gene: -
CDR3 DNA: TGTGCCAGCAGCCCCTCCGGACAGGGTCCGGAGACCCAGTACTTC; CDR3 protein: CASSPSGQGPETQYF; clone size: few; V gene: TRBV7-8; J gene: TRBJ2-5; D gene: TRBD1
CDR3 DNA: TGTGCCAGCAGTTCCCTTGCGGGGGCAATCACCGGGGAGCTGTTTTTT; CDR3 protein: CASSSLAGAITGELFF; clone size: -; V gene: TRBV27; J gene: TRBJ2-2; D gene: -
CDR3 DNA: TGCAGTGCGAATAGTCCGGCGGGAGCGCCCTACTACGAGCAGTACTTC; CDR3 protein: CSANSPAGAPYYEQYF; clone size: -; V gene: TRBV20-1; J gene: TRBJ2-7; D gene: TRBD2
CDR3 DNA: TGTGCCATCCTAGGAGGTGGGGCCAATTCAGAAAAACTGTTTTTT; CDR3 protein: CAILGGGANSEKLFF; clone size: few; V gene: TRBV7-9; J gene: TRBJ1-4; D gene: -
CDR3 DNA: TGTGCCAGCAGCGACAGGGCCGGAAACACCATATATTTT; CDR3 protein: CASSDRAGNTIYF; clone size: few; V gene: TRBV6-1; J gene: TRBJ1-3; D gene: TRBD1
CDR3 DNA: TGTGCCAGCAGCTTAGTGTCTCAGGCGGGGAGTGGTACCGGGGAGCTGTTTTTT; CDR3 protein: CASSLVSQAGSGTGELFF; clone size: -; V gene: TRBV11-2; J gene: TRBJ2-2; D gene: -
CDR3 DNA: TGTGCCAGCAGTTACCCCTACGCGGAGCAGTACTTC; CDR3 protein: CASSYPYAEQYF; clone size: few; V gene: TRBV6-6; J gene: TRBJ2-7; D gene: -
CDR3 DNA: TGCGCCAGCAGCCGGGGACAGGGGAACACTGAAGCTTTCTTT; CDR3 protein: CASSRGQGNTEAFF; clone size: few; V gene: TRBV5-1; J gene: TRBJ1-1; D gene: TRBD1
CDR3 DNA: TGTGCCAGCCCCAGAATGGGTCTTGTTGACAATACGCAGTATTTT; CDR3 protein: CASPRMGLVDNTQYF; clone size: few; V gene: TRBV21-1; J gene: TRBJ2-3; D gene: -
CDR3 DNA: TGTGCCAGCAGTTACCGAGCGGGACCAGCCAAAAACATTCAGTACTTC; CDR3 protein: CASSYRAGPAKNIQYF; clone size: -; V gene: TRBV6-2/TRBV6-3; J gene: TRBJ2-4; D gene: TRBD2
CDR3 DNA: TGTGCCAGCAGTTCCTCCGTTAGCGAGCAGTACTTC; CDR3 protein: CASSSSVSEQYF; clone size: few; V gene: TRBV12-3/TRBV12-4; J gene: TRBJ2-7; D gene: -
CDR3 DNA: TGTGCCAGCAGCTTGGGGAACAGGAATGAGCAGTTCTTC; CDR3 protein: CASSLGNRNEQFF; clone size: -; V gene: TRBV5-4; J gene: TRBJ2-1; D gene: -
CDR3 DNA: TGCGCCAGCAGCTTGGCCGGGACTAGCGGAGGGGAGACCCAGTACTTC; CDR3 protein: CASSLAGTSGGETQYF; clone size: few; V gene: TRBV5-1; J gene: TRBJ2-5; D gene: TRBD2
CDR3 DNA: TGCAGTGCTAGCCTGAGTAACACCGGGGAGCTGTTTTTT; CDR3 protein: CSASLSNTGELFF; clone size: -; V gene: TRBV20-1; J gene: TRBJ2-2; D gene: -
CDR3 DNA: TGTGCCAGCAGCCCGCCAGGGACAGTACCGGCTTTCTTT; CDR3 protein: CASSPPGTVPAFF; clone size: few; V gene: TRBV5-4; J gene: TRBJ1-1; D gene: TRBD1
CDR3 DNA: TGCAGTGCTAGAGTAGGGGCTAGCACAGATACGCAGTATTTT; CDR3 protein: CSARVGASTDTQYF; clone size: few; V gene: TRBV20-1; J gene: TRBJ2-3; D gene: -
CDR3 DNA: TGCAGTGCGGCTAGATCCGAGTGGCAAGAGACCCAGTACTTC; CDR3 protein: CSAARSEWQETQYF; clone size: few; V gene: TRBV20-1; J gene: TRBJ2-5; D gene: -
CDR3 DNA: TGTGCCAGCAGCTTAGCCAAGGACCTGCCTTCCTACGAGCAGTACTTC; CDR3 protein: CASSLAKDLPSYEQYF; clone size: -; V gene: TRBV7-2; J gene: TRBJ2-7; D gene: -
CDR3 DNA: TGTGCCAGCAGCCGCGGACTAGAGAATGAGCAGTTCTTC; CDR3 protein: CASSRGLENEQFF; clone size: -; V gene: TRBV4-2; J gene: TRBJ2-1; D gene: TRBD2
CDR3 DNA: TGCGCCAGCAGCTTGCTAGGGACTAGCGGACACAATGAGCAGTTCTTC; CDR3 protein: CASSLLGTSGHNEQFF; clone size: -; V gene: TRBV5-1; J gene: TRBJ2-1; D gene: TRBD2
CDR3 DNA: TGCAGTGCTAGACTAGCGGTCGTGGGTGAGCAGTTCTTC; CDR3 protein: CSARLAVVGEQFF; clone size: few; V gene: TRBV20-1; J gene: TRBJ2-1; D gene: TRBD2
CDR3 DNA: TGTGCCACCAGCAGAGGAGCGGGAGGCGATGAGCAGTTCTTC; CDR3 protein: CATSRGAGGDEQFF; clone size: few; V gene: TRBV15; J gene: TRBJ2-1; D gene: TRBD2
CDR3 DNA: TGTGCCAGCAGCTTTAGCGGGAGGGCACGGGACGAGACCCAGTACTTC; CDR3 protein: CASSFSGRARDETQYF; clone size: -; V gene: TRBV7-9; J gene: TRBJ2-5; D gene: TRBD2
CDR3 DNA: TGTGCCAGCAGTCCCTATAGCAGGGCCACCTACGAGCAGTACTTC; CDR3 protein: CASSPYSRATYEQYF; clone size: few; V gene: TRBV6-1; J gene: TRBJ2-7; D gene: -
CDR3 DNA: TGTGCCAGCAGCCCTAGGACAGTGAACACTGAAGCTTTCTTT; CDR3 protein: CASSPRTVNTEAFF; clone size: few; V gene: TRBV7-9; J gene: TRBJ1-1; D gene: -
CDR3 DNA: TGCAGTGCTAGACCTAGCCTCGGAATTGAGCAGTTCTTC; CDR3 protein: CSARPSLGIEQFF; clone size: few; V gene: TRBV20-1; J gene: TRBJ2-1; D gene: -
CDR3 DNA: TGTGCCAGCAGGAGCGGGGCAACAGATACGCAGTATTTT; CDR3 protein: CASRSGATDTQYF; clone size: few; V gene: TRBV7-2; J gene: TRBJ2-3; D gene: TRBD2
CDR3 DNA: TGTGCCAGCAGCTTAAGAGGGAGTGGGGCCTACGAGCAGTACTTC; CDR3 protein: CASSLRGSGAYEQYF; clone size: -; V gene: TRBV11-2; J gene: TRBJ2-7; D gene: -
CDR3 DNA: TGTGCCAGCAGCGGGGGGACTACTCTATGGAATGAGCAGTTCTTC; CDR3 protein: CASSGGTTLWNEQFF; clone size: few; V gene: TRBV7-3; J gene: TRBJ2-1; D gene: TRBD2
CDR3 DNA: TGTGCCAGCAGTGTGGACCGCAGCACAGATACGCAGTATTTT; CDR3 protein: CASSVDRSTDTQYF; clone size: few; V gene: TRBV6-1; J gene: TRBJ2-3; D gene: -
CDR3 DNA: TGCGCCAGCAGCTTAAGACAGGCGTCGGCTGAGAAACTGTTTTTT; CDR3 protein: CASSLRQASAEKLFF; clone size: -; V gene: TRBV5-1; J gene: TRBJ1-4; D gene: -
CDR3 DNA: TGTGCCAGCAGCTTAGACCCTAGCCGGTATGAGCAGTTCTTC; CDR3 protein: CASSLDPSRYEQFF; clone size: few; V gene: TRBV7-2; J gene: TRBJ2-1; D gene: -
CDR3 DNA: TGTGCCAGCAGACCTATTTCAATCGGGTCGGGGACAGGGAACTATGGCTACACCTTC; CDR3 protein: CASRPISIGSGTGNYGYTF; clone size: few; V gene: TRBV6-9; J gene: TRBJ1-2; D gene: TRBD1
CDR3 DNA: TGCGCCAGCAGCTTCCTAGGACCGGGACTAGCGGAATACGAGCAGTACTTC; CDR3 protein: CASSFLGPGLAEYEQYF; clone size: few; V gene: TRBV5-1; J gene: TRBJ2-7; D gene: TRBD2
CDR3 DNA: TGCAGTGCTAGGAACAGCGGGGGGCGAGTGTTCGGAGAAAAACTGTTTTTT; CDR3 protein: CSARNSGGRVFGEKLFF; clone size: few; V gene: TRBV20-1; J gene: TRBJ1-4; D gene: -
CDR3 DNA: TGCGCCAGCAGCTTGGGAAGGGACACCGGGGAGCTGTTTTTT; CDR3 protein: CASSLGRDTGELFF; clone size: -; V gene: TRBV5-1; J gene: TRBJ2-2; D gene: -
CDR3 DNA: TGCAGTGCCATAAAGCCGGGGGCAGATACGCAGTATTTT; CDR3 protein: CSAIKPGADTQYF; clone size: -; V gene: TRBV20-1; J gene: TRBJ2-3; D gene: -